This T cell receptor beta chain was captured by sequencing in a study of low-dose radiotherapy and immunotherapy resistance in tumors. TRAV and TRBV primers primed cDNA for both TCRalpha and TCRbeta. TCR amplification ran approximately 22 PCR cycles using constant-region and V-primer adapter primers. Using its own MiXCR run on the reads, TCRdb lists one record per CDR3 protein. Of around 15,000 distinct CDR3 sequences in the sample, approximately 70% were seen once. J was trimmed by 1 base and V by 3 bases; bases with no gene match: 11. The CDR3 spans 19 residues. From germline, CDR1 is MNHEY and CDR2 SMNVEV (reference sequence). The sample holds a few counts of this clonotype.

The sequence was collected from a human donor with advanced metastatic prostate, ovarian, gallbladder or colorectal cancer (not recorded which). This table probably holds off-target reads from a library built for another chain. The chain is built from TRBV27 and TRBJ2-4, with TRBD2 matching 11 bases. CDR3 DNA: TGTGCCAGCAGTTTCAGCCTAGCGGGAGGCTACGGGGCCAAAAACATTCAGTACTTC. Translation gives CASSFSLAGGYGAKNIQYF.